These 10 T cell receptor beta chains were all obtained from the same sample, sequenced in a study of blood T cell repertoires in COVID-19. Only in-frame clones appear in the TCRdb table, and some are missing; sequencing was by immunoSEQ multiplex PCR. The table lists tens of thousands of clones, around 86% of them singletons. The sequenced material came from peripheral blood. These receptors were obtained from a human donor in a cohort sampled during active COVID-19.

The DNA of the CDR3 is TGTGCCAGCAGCCAAGGGCGGGACAGCAACTACGAGCAGTACTTC. As protein: CASSQGRDSNYEQYF. V and J are TRBV4-2 and TRBJ2-7, with D perhaps matching TRBD1 (7 bases). Trimming stripped 1 base from V and 3 bases from J, with 13 bases between. The CDR3 extends over 15 amino acids. Germline V gene lookup returns CDR1 LGHNA and CDR2 YNFKEQ.

This chain uses TRBV7-3 with TRBJ1-1; 7 positions agree with TRBD1. Germline V lookup: CDR1 SGHTA, CDR2 FQGTGA. After removal of 5 bases from V and 3 bases from J, the junction contained 3 bases not matched to a gene. The CDR3 spans 13 residues. CDR3 in DNA: TGTGCCAGCAGCCTTGGGACAGACACTGAAGCTTTCTTT. Its protein is CASSLGTDTEAFF.

V is TRBV6-6 and J is TRBJ2-5; a weak D match, TRBD1 (6 bases). With 2 bases removed from V and 0 bases from J, the gap between germline ends came to 13 bases. Per germline, CDR1 MNHNY and CDR2 SVGAGI (reference sequence). The CDR3 is made up of 16 amino acids. The CDR3 DNA reads as TGTGCCAGCAGTTACCCCGACAGGCCCTACCAAGAGACCCAGTACTTC. Translating it yields CASSYPDRPYQETQYF.

This chain's CDR3 is CASSVDNSGNTIYF. The CDR3 DNA reads TGCGCCAGCAGCGTCGACAACTCTGGAAACACCATATATTTT. The chain has TRBV5-1 and TRBJ1-3; D gene unclear. Germline lookup yields CDR1 SGHRS and CDR2 YFSETQ. The V and J ends lost 4 bases and 0 bases respectively, with 8 bases between them. The CDR3 runs 14 residues. Together with reference TRBV5-1 and TRBJ1-3, the CDR3 gives the full variable domain: KAGVTQTPRYLIKTRGQQVTLSCSPISGHRSVSWYQQTPGQGLQFLFEYFSETQRNKGNFPGRFSGRQFSNSRSEMNVSTLELGDSALYLCASSVDNSGNTIYFGEGSWLTVV.

The rearrangement links TRBV5-6 to TRBJ1-1; D may be TRBD1 (5 bases). The germline CDR1 and CDR2 sequences are SGHDT and YYEEEE. Trimming removed 3 bases at V and 4 bases at J, with 7 bases between. This CDR3 spans 12 amino acids. In DNA form, the CDR3 reads TGTGCCAGCAGCTGGGGGGGCACTGAAGCTTTCTTT. This translates into CASSWGGTEAFF. The variable domain in full, with the rest retrieved from reference TRBV5-6 and TRBJ1-1, is DAGVTQSPTHLIKTRGQQVTLRCSPKSGHDTVSWYQQALGQGPQFIFQYYEEEERQRGNFPDRFSGHQFPNYSSELNVNALLLGDSALYLCASSWGGTEAFFGQGTRLTVV.

The rearrangement links TRBV5-5 to TRBJ2-1; D call uncertain. The germline V and J ends were trimmed by 0 bases and 0 bases, with 7 bases remaining between them. Germline CDR1 SGHKS, CDR2 YYEKEE (reference sequence). The CDR3 is made up of 15 amino acids. As DNA, the CDR3 is TGTGCCAGCAGCTTGGACTCGAGCTCCTACAATGAGCAGTTCTTC. It specifies CASSLDSSSYNEQFF. The whole variable domain, filled in from reference TRBV5-5 and TRBJ2-1, reads DAGVTQSPTHLIKTRGQQVTLRCSPISGHKSVSWYQQVLGQGPQFIFQYYEKEERGRGNFPDRFSARQFPNYSSELNVNALLLGDSALYLCASSLDSSSYNEQFFGPGTRLTVL.

The rearrangement uses TRBV6-1 and TRBJ2-5, with D unclear. Germline V lookup: CDR1 MNHNS, CDR2 SASEGT. There are 14 residues in the CDR3. Trimming left V 3 bases short and J 0 bases short, with 8 bases between. CDR3 in amino acids: CASSDNLYQETQYF. The CDR3 DNA reads as TGTGCCAGCAGTGATAACTTGTACCAAGAGACCCAGTACTTC.

This sequence joins TRBV11-2 and TRBJ2-2; tentatively, D is TRBD2 (5 bases). V was shortened by 2 bases and J by 1 base, with 8 bases between the two germline ends. Germline loops: CDR1 SGHAT, CDR2 FQNNGV. The CDR3 contains 15 residues. The CDR3 region has the DNA TGTGCCAGCAGCTTAATGGCGGGGAACACCGGGGAGCTGTTTTTT. Protein sequence: CASSLMAGNTGELFF.

This clone was seen a single time. V is TRBV6-5 and J is TRBJ2-1, with D perhaps matching TRBD1 (5 bases). This CDR3 has 14 residues. The ends were cut back, 8 bases at V and 2 bases at J, with 13 bases in the middle. The germline V gene has CDR1 MNHEY and CDR2 SVGAGI. CDR3 sequence: CASRLQGAYNEQFF. The CDR3 bases are TGTGCCAGCCGCTTGCAGGGTGCCTACAATGAGCAGTTCTTC.

The chain combines TRBV30 with TRBJ2-7; TRBD2 might be the D (6 bases). This CDR3 is built from 11 residues. Germline V lookup: CDR1 GTSNPN, CDR2 SVGIG (reference sequence). This CDR3 reads CAHGGNYEQYF. The CDR3 DNA sequence: TGTGCGCACGGGGGTAATTACGAGCAGTACTTC.